A selection of T cell receptor beta chains follows, all from one sample in a study of blood T cell repertoires in COVID-19. Produced via immunoSEQ multiplex PCR; TCRdb's table is partial and in-frame only. The sample lists 110,000 to 150,000 clones, 80% to 90% occurring once. Sequencing input: peripheral blood. These receptors came from a woman in her 50s with acute or convalescent COVID-19. CDR3s include the opening cysteine and the closing phenylalanine or tryptophan. The D gene is left open where the match is weak. Size values are once, few and many counts, or a class for expanded clones, and some rows have none.

size: -; V: TRBV28; D: TRBD1; J: TRBJ1-4; DNA: TGTGCCAGCAGTCCCCCCGGACAGGGGGGAATTCCAACTAATGAAAAACTGTTTTTT; CDR3: CASSPPGQGGIPTNEKLFF
size: -; V: TRBV7-9; D: TRBD1; J: TRBJ1-1; DNA: TGTGCCAGCAGCTCAGGTCAGGGGGTTGACACTGAAGCTTTCTTT; CDR3: CASSSGQGVDTEAFF
size: -; V: TRBV30; D: -; J: TRBJ1-4; DNA: TGTGCCTGGTCGGGGGGAAATGAAAAACTGTTTTTT; CDR3: CAWSGGNEKLFF
size: -; V: TRBV5-1; D: -; J: TRBJ1-1; DNA: TGCGCCAGCAGCTCAACTGGGACACCTAACACTGAAGCTTTCTTT; CDR3: CASSSTGTPNTEAFF
size: -; V: TRBV2; D: -; J: TRBJ2-5; DNA: TGTGCCAGTGGAGGGCCGGGGCCCTGGGAGACCCAGTACTTC; CDR3: CASGGPGPWETQYF
size: -; V: TRBV19; D: -; J: TRBJ1-5; DNA: TGTGCCAGTAGGCTTGACAGGTTCTATAGCAATCAGCCCCAGCATTTT; CDR3: CASRLDRFYSNQPQHF
size: -; V: TRBV5-5; D: -; J: TRBJ1-4; DNA: TGTGCCAGCAGCTTTGGCCTTGCAACTAATGAAAAACTGTTTTTT; CDR3: CASSFGLATNEKLFF
size: -; V: TRBV30; D: TRBD1; J: TRBJ1-3; DNA: TGTGCCTGGAGTGCGCGGACAGGTCCGGCTGGAAACACCATATATTTT; CDR3: CAWSARTGPAGNTIYF
size: -; V: TRBV6-1; D: -; J: TRBJ1-3; DNA: TGTGCCAGCAGTGAAGCGGGGGGGCGCGGGCCCTCTGGAAACACCATATATTTT; CDR3: CASSEAGGRGPSGNTIYF
size: -; V: TRBV2; D: -; J: TRBJ2-3; DNA: TGTGCCAGCAGTGCGACAGATACGCAGTATTTT; CDR3: CASSATDTQYF
size: -; V: TRBV27; D: -; J: TRBJ1-2; DNA: TGTGCCAGCAGTTTCAGGGGTTCCTATGGCTACACCTTC; CDR3: CASSFRGSYGYTF
size: -; V: TRBV5-1; D: -; J: TRBJ2-5; DNA: TGCGCCAGCAGCTTGGCCCCGGGGGAGACCCAGTACTTC; CDR3: CASSLAPGETQYF
size: -; V: TRBV6-5; D: TRBD1; J: TRBJ2-7; DNA: TGTGCCAGCAGTTACTCGAGGCAGGGGGTTTACGAGCAGTACTTC; CDR3: CASSYSRQGVYEQYF
size: -; V: TRBV6-5; D: -; J: TRBJ1-2; DNA: TGTGCCAGCGCTTCTGGGACTTTCGGCTACACCTTC; CDR3: CASASGTFGYTF
size: -; V: TRBV3-1/TRBV3-2; D: -; J: TRBJ1-1; DNA: TGTGCCAGCAGCCAAGTCCGGGACACTGAAGCTTTCTTT; CDR3: CASSQVRDTEAFF
size: -; V: TRBV19; D: -; J: TRBJ2-4; DNA: TGTGCCAGTAGTATAGATCCCCAGACTGGGTCCCTAGCCAAAAACATTCAGTACTTC; CDR3: CASSIDPQTGSLAKNIQYF
size: -; V: TRBV2; D: -; J: TRBJ1-1; DNA: TGTGCCAGCAGCCAAGGGGCGAACACTGAAGCTTTCTTT; CDR3: CASSQGANTEAFF
size: -; V: TRBV9; D: TRBD1; J: TRBJ1-1; DNA: TGTGCCAGCAGCTTCAGGGGGGAGACTGAAGCTTTCTTT; CDR3: CASSFRGETEAFF
size: -; V: TRBV7-8; D: -; J: TRBJ1-1; DNA: TGTGCCAGCAGCTTAGGGCGGGCGAGCGGCTATGTGAACACTGAAGCTTTCTTT; CDR3: CASSLGRASGYVNTEAFF
size: few; V: TRBV7-2; D: -; J: TRBJ1-1; DNA: TGTGCCAGCAGCTTGGGACATCAGAACACTGAAGCTTTCTTT; CDR3: CASSLGHQNTEAFF
size: -; V: TRBV18; D: TRBD2; J: TRBJ2-7; DNA: TGTGCCAGCTCACAAGGGACTAGCGTGGCCTACGAGCAGTACTTC; CDR3: CASSQGTSVAYEQYF
size: -; V: TRBV20-1; D: -; J: TRBJ2-7; DNA: TGCAGTGGGCAGGGGTCTCTCGAGCAGTACTTC; CDR3: CSGQGSLEQYF
size: -; V: TRBV10-3; D: TRBD2; J: TRBJ2-1; DNA: TGTGCCATCAGTGAGTTAACTAGCGGGAGGGCCTATCATGAGCAGTTCTTC; CDR3: CAISELTSGRAYHEQFF
size: -; V: TRBV15; D: -; J: TRBJ2-7; DNA: TGTGCCACCGGAGACAGAAGACTCTACGAGCAGTACTTC; CDR3: CATGDRRLYEQYF
size: -; V: TRBV5-6; D: -; J: TRBJ1-2; DNA: TGTGCCAGCTTCACAGGGAGCCCCTATGGCTACACCTTC; CDR3: CASFTGSPYGYTF
size: -; V: TRBV5-1; D: -; J: TRBJ1-2; DNA: TGCGCCAGCAGCTTGGGAGGGTTTAATGGCTACACCTTC; CDR3: CASSLGGFNGYTF
size: -; V: TRBV7-9; D: TRBD2; J: TRBJ2-7; DNA: TGTGCCAGCAGCGCCGGGACTACTCCCTACGAGCAGTACTTC; CDR3: CASSAGTTPYEQYF
size: -; V: TRBV7-2; D: TRBD1; J: TRBJ1-6; DNA: TGTGCCAGCAGCTTAGTCCCTGGGACAGTGAATTCACCCCTCCACTTT; CDR3: CASSLVPGTVNSPLHF
size: -; V: TRBV19; D: -; J: TRBJ1-6; DNA: TGTGCCAGTAGTCCCAGTAGAGGTTCTAATTCACCCCTCCACTTT; CDR3: CASSPSRGSNSPLHF
size: -; V: TRBV6-5; D: TRBD2; J: TRBJ2-3; DNA: TGTGCCAGCACGGGGGGGGATACGCAGTATTTT; CDR3: CASTGGDTQYF
size: -; V: TRBV6-6; D: TRBD2; J: TRBJ2-1; DNA: TGTGCCAGCAGGACTAGCGGGGGGTACTATGAGCAGTTCTTC; CDR3: CASRTSGGYYEQFF
size: -; V: TRBV10-3; D: TRBD1; J: TRBJ1-1; DNA: TGTGCCACCATCGGGACAGGTAGGAACACTGAAGCTTTCTTT; CDR3: CATIGTGRNTEAFF
size: -; V: TRBV18; D: TRBD1; J: TRBJ1-5; DNA: TGTGCCAGCTCACCGCCGGGACAGCCCAATCAGCCCCAGCATTTT; CDR3: CASSPPGQPNQPQHF
size: -; V: TRBV7-9; D: TRBD2; J: TRBJ2-1; DNA: TGTGCCAGCAGCTCCATAGCGGGAATTAGCTCCTACAATGAGCAGTTCTTC; CDR3: CASSSIAGISSYNEQFF
size: -; V: TRBV2; D: TRBD1; J: TRBJ1-5; DNA: TGTGCCAGCAGGAACCCCACAGGGGCTACACAGCCCCAGCATTTT; CDR3: CASRNPTGATQPQHF
size: -; V: TRBV11-1; D: -; J: TRBJ2-2; DNA: TGTGCCAGCAGCCGGCGGGACGCTGTCACCGGGGAGCTGTTTTTT; CDR3: CASSRRDAVTGELFF
size: -; V: TRBV9; D: TRBD1; J: TRBJ1-6; DNA: TGTGCCAGCAGCTCAGAGCTTCAGGGGGAAGCACCCCTCCACTTT; CDR3: CASSSELQGEAPLHF
size: -; V: TRBV28; D: -; J: TRBJ1-1; DNA: TGTGCCAGCAGTTCGGGGCAGGGGACTGAAGCTTTCTTT; CDR3: CASSSGQGTEAFF
size: -; V: TRBV11-3; D: -; J: TRBJ1-1; DNA: TGTGCCAGCAGCTTAGCCCCGACAGGAACTGAAGCTTTCTTT; CDR3: CASSLAPTGTEAFF
size: -; V: TRBV5-1; D: -; J: TRBJ2-7; DNA: TGCGCCAGCAGCCTGGACTCCGAGCAGTACTTC; CDR3: CASSLDSEQYF
size: -; V: TRBV4-2; D: -; J: TRBJ2-1; DNA: TGTGCCAGCAGCCAGCCTCAGGGCGACAATGAGCAGTTCTTC; CDR3: CASSQPQGDNEQFF
size: -; V: TRBV6-5; D: TRBD2; J: TRBJ2-7; DNA: TGTGCCAGCACCCGTAGCGGGGGCTACGAGCAGTACTTC; CDR3: CASTRSGGYEQYF
size: -; V: TRBV9; D: -; J: TRBJ2-1; DNA: TGTGCCAGCAGCGTAGGATCTCCGGGACTGCCAATTTATGAGCAGTTCTTC; CDR3: CASSVGSPGLPIYEQFF
size: -; V: TRBV9; D: -; J: TRBJ1-2; DNA: TGTGCCAGCAGCCAGTACTCGGGACATTCTAACTATGGCTACACCTTC; CDR3: CASSQYSGHSNYGYTF
size: -; V: TRBV2; D: -; J: TRBJ2-1; DNA: TGTGCCAGCAGTATCATGAGCAATGAGCAGTTCTTC; CDR3: CASSIMSNEQFF
size: -; V: TRBV7-9; D: -; J: TRBJ1-4; DNA: TGTGCCAGCAGCTTGAAACAGGGTGTCGATGAAAAACTGTTTTTT; CDR3: CASSLKQGVDEKLFF
size: -; V: TRBV7-9; D: -; J: TRBJ2-3; DNA: TGTGCCAGCAGCCAGCGACTATTCACAGATACGCAGTATTTT; CDR3: CASSQRLFTDTQYF
size: -; V: TRBV7-8; D: TRBD1; J: TRBJ1-3; DNA: TGTGCCAGCAGCTTCGGCTACAGGGGTACATCTGGAAACACCATATATTTT; CDR3: CASSFGYRGTSGNTIYF
size: -; V: TRBV7-2; D: TRBD1; J: TRBJ1-5; DNA: TGTGCCAGCAGCTTGAACACAGGGGCTGCGAATCAGCCCCAGCATTTT; CDR3: CASSLNTGAANQPQHF
size: -; V: TRBV29-1; D: -; J: TRBJ1-5; DNA: TGCAGCGTTGGTGATGCGGGGATTGGCCAGCCCCAGCATTTT; CDR3: CSVGDAGIGQPQHF
size: few; V: TRBV27; D: TRBD1; J: TRBJ1-1; DNA: TGTGCCAGCAGTGTAGATTGGACAGGTTTCACTGAAGCTTTCTTT; CDR3: CASSVDWTGFTEAFF
size: -; V: TRBV7-3; D: TRBD2; J: TRBJ2-2; DNA: TGTGCCAGCAGCTTGATGGGTAGCGGGAGGGGCACCGGGGAGCTGTTTTTT; CDR3: CASSLMGSGRGTGELFF
size: -; V: TRBV4-2; D: -; J: TRBJ1-2; DNA: TGTGCCAGCAGCGGGGTAGGGGATGGGTATGGCTACACCTTC; CDR3: CASSGVGDGYGYTF